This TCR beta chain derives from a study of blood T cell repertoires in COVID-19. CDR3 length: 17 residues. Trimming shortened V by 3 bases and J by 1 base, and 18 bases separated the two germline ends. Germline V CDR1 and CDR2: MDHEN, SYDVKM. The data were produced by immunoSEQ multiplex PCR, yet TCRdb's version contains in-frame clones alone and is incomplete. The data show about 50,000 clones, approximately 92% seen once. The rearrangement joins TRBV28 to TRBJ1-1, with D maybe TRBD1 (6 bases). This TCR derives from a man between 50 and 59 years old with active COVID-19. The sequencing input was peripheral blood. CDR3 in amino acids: CASSLTQGTSGNTEAFF. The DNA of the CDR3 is TGTGCCAGCAGTTTGACACAGGGTACTTCGGGGAACACTGAAGCTTTCTTT.